Sequencing of this T cell receptor (beta chain) was carried out in a study of cytomegalovirus exposure and HLA in healthy donors. To note about this clone: Its antigen remains unidentified.

Findings and limits, study-wide: Most TCR sequences were seen very rarely across donors, but some public TCRs occurred in many. Common viral pathogens seemed to be connected with several of the most significant clusters, according to a later analysis.

J was trimmed by 0 bases and V by 5 bases; bases with no gene match: 4. The CDR3 has 15 residues. Germline CDR1 SQVTM, CDR2 ANQGSEA. The PCR employed 60 Vbeta primers together with 13 Jbeta primers. The protocol was immunoSEQ multiplex PCR, while the TCRdb copy is restricted to in-frame clones and leaves out a portion. The sample lists 250,000 to 350,000 clones, approximately 90% occurring once. The clonotype originates from a man in his forties in good health and CMV-seropositive. The chain combines TRBV29-1 with TRBJ2-6; TRBD2 matches 7 bases. What was sequenced was PBMCs. The CDR3 protein is CSVSGTASGANVLTF. CDR3 DNA: TGCAGCGTTAGCGGGACTGCCTCTGGGGCCAACGTCCTGACTTTC.